This T cell receptor beta chain was sequenced during a study of naive and memory T cell subsets. Findings and caveats of the study: A few larger clonotypes appeared in naive repertoires, especially CD8, possibly memory cells re-expressing CD45RA.

The CDR3 runs to 17 residues. The ends were cut back, 6 bases at V and 1 base at J, with 21 bases in the middle. As to this clonotype: Its matching antigen is unknown.

Both TRBC1 and TRBC2 were covered by a beta constant-region primer of two equimolar oligonucleotides. Ligated cDNA was amplified by four rounds of PCR with nested alpha and beta constant-region primers and SP2. TCRdb re-called the UMI-ligation and nested PCR reads through MiXCR, storing one row per CDR3 protein. The data show some 82,000 distinct CDR3 sequences, roughly 9.2% seen once. This receptor was taken from a human donor in good health. The genes are TRBV12-3 or TRBV12-4 and TRBJ1-1; no firm D call. Sequenced sample: naive CD8+ T cells from blood. CDR3 coding DNA: TGTGCCAGCAGGGGAGCTTATTCTACTCAACGGAACACTGAAGCTTTCTTT. Translating it yields CASRGAYSTQRNTEAFF.